This T cell receptor (beta chain) was profiled in a study of T cell responses to AZD1222 COVID-19 vaccine. Researchers grouped second doses given at about 4 or about 12 weeks into one pool. The CDR3 has 18 amino acids. The V segment lost 5 bases and the J segment 0 bases; nucleotides outside the gene matches: 10. Germline assignment: CDR1 LGHDT and CDR2 YNNKEL (reference sequence). About this clone itself: No antigen is known for it.

Study-level points and caveats: Mapped onto spike, vaccine-associated CD4 TCRs spanned it and were dominant at 160-218 and 743-854. Only a handful of AZD1222 recipients, roughly six in all, had baseline seropositivity.

Method: immunoSEQ multiplex PCR; TCRdb's copy keeps in-frame clones and lacks some. Of 75,000 to 100,000 clones detected, more than 85% appear once; the ten largest clones hold around 3.2%. V and J are TRBV3-1 (or the pseudogene TRBV3-2) and TRBJ2-2; TRBD1 matches 9 bases. The specimen comprised peripheral blood, sampled 28 days after the second AZD1222 dose. The TCR was taken from an adult who received the AZD1222 COVID-19 vaccine. The CDR3 DNA reads TGTGCCAGCAGCGGTCGGACAGGGGCCGTCTCGAACACCGGGGAGCTGTTTTTT. It codes for CASSGRTGAVSNTGELFF.